The T cell receptor beta chain under discussion was sequenced for a study of beta chain features in type 1 diabetes (dated by TCRdb to the late 2010s). About the full investigation: Mean age, gender distribution, total cell number and subset yield did not differ between patients and healthy donors. Whereas all 28 donors provided naive and central memory subsets, regulatory and stem cell-like memory subsets were isolated from just 8 patients and about eight healthy donors. A total of about 100,000,000 sorted cells were examined across all samples, and RNA yield correlated strongly with the number of cells per subset. In the study, TCRB repertoires of sorted circulating CD4+ T cell subsets from recently diagnosed type 1 diabetes patients were compared with those of matched healthy donors.

The entire amount of isolated RNA was reverse transcribed using the High Capacity cDNA Reverse Transcription Kit, so the sequenced TCRB transcripts were expressed ones. Deep immunoSEQ sequencing was applied to naive, central memory and regulatory T cell samples, giving an average of about 3.7 million total reads per sample. After sorted cells were lysed in RLT buffer, RNA was extracted with DNase-treated RNeasy Micro or Mini kits, with the choice depending on cell number. Each cell subset was processed on its own to prevent cross-contamination, while patient and healthy donor samples were processed together. Using the immunoSEQ multiplex PCR, TCRB sequences were amplified from cDNA into 87-bp fragments spanning the CDR3 region. Sequencing of the amplicons was performed on the Illumina HiSeq platform. As for the authors' bioinformatics: Synthetic template baselines were used to correct PCR bias computationally, reads within Hamming distance 2 were collapsed, and singletons that could not be merged were discarded. Reads were aligned to IMGT to assign V, D and J genes, CDR3 length, and insertions or deletions at six rearrangement sites. Clonotype counts were normalized to sorted cell number within each subset before computing true diversity and Gini coefficients with the tcR R package. The overlap coefficient, calculated on TCRB nucleotide sequences, was used to quantify repertoire sharing. Here the immuneACCESS table is served through TCRdb, limited to in-frame sequences with V and J called. Missing clones are a known gap in these copies; in checked studies unresolved V genes cover under half, and the rest lacks a known reason. V, J and clone size were drawn from that table, and D and trimming were deduced from the DNA. Recorded for this sample are 300,000 to 350,000 clones; 14% of them occurred a single time. 6.7% of the sample is taken by the ten largest.

From each donor, a single peripheral blood sample of 100 to 150 mL on average was drawn into heparinised tubes. A BD FACSAria II and a panel including CD45RO, CCR7, CD25, CD127, CD95 and CD27 were used to sort naive, central memory, regulatory and stem cell-like memory CD4+ T cells. Every sorted population had a purity above 95%. Right away, PBMCs were isolated by Lymphoprep density gradient centrifugation and were stained directly, with no culture step. Samples were stained and sorted in pairs, with one healthy donor and one patient per experiment, so that batch effects were minimized. At least ten counts were recorded for this clone. Its recognized antigen is unknown. No per-base quality is available; no much larger clone lies one base away. The CDR3 runs 14 amino acids, cysteine and phenylalanine included. Here the CDR3 DNA is all that survives: 42 bases in frame from base 1. Relative to germline, V is missing 7 bases and J is missing 0 bases, with 5 bases of the junction outside any gene match.

Broad study findings and their caveats: Because the HLA sub-analyses included only small numbers of individuals, any influence of HLA type on TCRB rearrangement was left unresolved. Patients with type 1 diabetes made fewer insertions and deleted more nucleotides at VDJ recombination sites, implying thymic rearrangement abnormalities. PCR may preferentially amplify shorter templates, but because patient and control samples were amplified and corrected together, any resulting skew would affect both groups equally. Type 1 diabetes patients showed a moderate but significant shortening of TCRB CDR3 length in all four CD4+ subsets. Naive, central memory and regulatory TCRB repertoires appeared more similar among patients than among healthy donors. Sequencing cDNA rather than genomic DNA could over-represent highly expressing activated cells, although activation and CD3 levels did not differ between groups.

The clonotype originates from a man aged 30 to 45 in good health. This receptor chain uses TRBV23-1 and TRBJ1-2, and 7 junctional nucleotides match TRBD1. TRBV23-1 is an ORF, with its function uncertain. The source material was central memory CD4+ T cells from blood. This receptor has the CDR3 CASNTGDPNYGYTF. The nucleotides read TGCGCCAGCAACACAGGGGATCCTAACTATGGCTACACCTTC.